This T cell receptor beta chain was observed in a study of CD8 T cells in ankylosing spondylitis. The TCR beta libraries were generated through quantitative 5'-RACE incorporating molecular barcodes. TCRdb analysed the 5' RACE reads with MiXCR anew, one entry per CDR3 protein. Of a few hundred thousand distinct CDR3 sequences in the sample, under 25% were seen once. Overall study findings and caveats: The authors found the disease-linked clones to be CD8+ and relatively rare in peripheral blood. Ankylosing spondylitis blood seemed to carry a telltale TCR beta motif made of roughly eight highly homologous variants.

In germline, CDR1 is SGHRS, CDR2 YFSETQ. Between the trimmed V and J ends, which lost 6 bases and 1 base, there was a span of 10 bases. This CDR3 is built from 13 residues. In its sample, this clonotype was seen a few times. The antigen is not known. The sample taken for sequencing was blood, either unsorted or a sorted T cell fraction (not recorded which). The V and J genes are TRBV5-1 and TRBJ1-1; D ambiguous. This receptor was identified in a female donor with ankylosing spondylitis or in good health (not recorded which). For the CDR3, the DNA is TGCGCCAGCACCTGGTCCGAGAACACTGAAGCTTTCTTT. This codes for CASTWSENTEAFF.